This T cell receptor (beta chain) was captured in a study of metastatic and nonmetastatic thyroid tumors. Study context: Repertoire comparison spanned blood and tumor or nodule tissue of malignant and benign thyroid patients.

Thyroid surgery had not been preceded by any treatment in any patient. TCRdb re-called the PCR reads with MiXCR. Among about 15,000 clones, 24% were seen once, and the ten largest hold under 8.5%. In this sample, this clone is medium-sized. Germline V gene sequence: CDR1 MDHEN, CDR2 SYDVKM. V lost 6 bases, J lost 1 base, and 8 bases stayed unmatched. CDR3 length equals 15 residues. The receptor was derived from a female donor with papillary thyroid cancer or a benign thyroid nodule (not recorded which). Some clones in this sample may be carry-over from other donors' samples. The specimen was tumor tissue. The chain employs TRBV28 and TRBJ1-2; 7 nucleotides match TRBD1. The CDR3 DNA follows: TGTGCCAGCAGCCGAGACAGGGCTTATAACTATGGCTACACCTTC. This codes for CASSRDRAYNYGYTF.